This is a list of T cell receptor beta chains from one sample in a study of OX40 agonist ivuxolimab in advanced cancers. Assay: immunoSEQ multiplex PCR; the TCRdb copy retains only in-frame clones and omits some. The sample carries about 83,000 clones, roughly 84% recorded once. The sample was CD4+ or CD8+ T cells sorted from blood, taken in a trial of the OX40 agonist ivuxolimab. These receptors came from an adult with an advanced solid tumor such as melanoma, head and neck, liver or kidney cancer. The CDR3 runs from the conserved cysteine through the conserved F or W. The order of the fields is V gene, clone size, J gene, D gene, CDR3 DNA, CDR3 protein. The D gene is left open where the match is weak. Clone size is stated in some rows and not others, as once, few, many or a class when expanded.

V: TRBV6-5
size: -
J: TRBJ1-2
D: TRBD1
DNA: TGTGCCAGCAAGGAGGGGCAGGGGGCAGGGTATGGCTACACCTTC
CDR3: CASKEGQGAGYGYTF

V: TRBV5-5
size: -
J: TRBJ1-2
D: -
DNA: TGTGCCAGCAGCTCGATCTGGGCAAGGTTAGGTAACTATGGCTACACCTTC
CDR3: CASSSIWARLGNYGYTF

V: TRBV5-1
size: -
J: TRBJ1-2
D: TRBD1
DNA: TGCGCCAGCAGCTCTATCTCAGGGGGCGCGGGGTATGGCTACACCTTC
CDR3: CASSSISGGAGYGYTF

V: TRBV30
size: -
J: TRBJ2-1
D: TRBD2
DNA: TGTGCCTTCTCTAGCGGGAGTAAAAATGAGCAGTTCTTC
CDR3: CAFSSGSKNEQFF

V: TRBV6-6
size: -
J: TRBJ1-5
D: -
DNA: TGTGCCAGCAGTTATGTGAGCAATCAGCCCCAGCATTTT
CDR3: CASSYVSNQPQHF

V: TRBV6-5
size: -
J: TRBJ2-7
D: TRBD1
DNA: TGTGCCAGCAGTACCACAGGGGGTACCTACGAGCAGTACTTC
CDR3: CASSTTGGTYEQYF

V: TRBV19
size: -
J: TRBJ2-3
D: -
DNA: TGTGCCACCAGGGTCACCACAGATACGCAGTATTTT
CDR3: CATRVTTDTQYF

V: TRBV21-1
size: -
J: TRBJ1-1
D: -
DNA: TGTGCCAGCAGCAAAGCCCAAGGGGAGAACAAGGCTTTCTTT
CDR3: CASSKAQGENKAFF

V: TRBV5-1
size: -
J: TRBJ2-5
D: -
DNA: TGCGCCAGCAGCGGGGACGGGATGGGAGGGACCCAGTACTTC
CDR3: CASSGDGMGGTQYF

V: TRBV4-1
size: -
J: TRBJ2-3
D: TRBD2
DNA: TGCGCCAGCAGCCAAGAGAGGGGCGGGACTAGCGCCCTCACACAGTATTTT
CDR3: CASSQERGGTSALTQYF

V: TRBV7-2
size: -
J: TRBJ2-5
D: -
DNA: TGTGCCAGCAGCCCTCGAAAGGGACGAGAGACCCAGTACTTC
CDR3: CASSPRKGRETQYF

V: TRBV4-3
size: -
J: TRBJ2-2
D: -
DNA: TGCGCCAGCAGCCAACTTTACGGGACGAACACCGGGGAGCTGTTTTTT
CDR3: CASSQLYGTNTGELFF

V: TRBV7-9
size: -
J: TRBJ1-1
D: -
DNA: TGTGCCAGCAGGGCCGGGACACTGAACACTGAAGCTTTCTTT
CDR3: CASRAGTLNTEAFF

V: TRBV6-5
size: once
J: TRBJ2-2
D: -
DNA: TGTGCCAGCAGGGGATCCTCCACCGGGGAGCTGTTTTTT
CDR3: CASRGSSTGELFF

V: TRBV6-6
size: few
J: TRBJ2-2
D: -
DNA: TGTGCCAGCAGGCTCCAGGCCACCGGGGAGCTGTTTTTT
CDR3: CASRLQATGELFF

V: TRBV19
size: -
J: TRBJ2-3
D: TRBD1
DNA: TGTGCCAGTAGTATAATGGACAGGACTTACACAGATACGCAGTATTTT
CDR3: CASSIMDRTYTDTQYF

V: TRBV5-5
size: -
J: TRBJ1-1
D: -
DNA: TGTGCCAGCAGCTCCCAAGGCCTCACTGAAGCTTTCTTT
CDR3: CASSSQGLTEAFF

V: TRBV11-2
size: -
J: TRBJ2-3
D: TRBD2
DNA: TGTGCCAGCAGCTTATGGGGACTAGCGGGTGGGGATACGCAGTATTTT
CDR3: CASSLWGLAGGDTQYF

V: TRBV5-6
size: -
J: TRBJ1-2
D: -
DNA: TGTGCCAGCAGCCAGACCTCCTATGGCTACACCTTC
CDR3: CASSQTSYGYTF

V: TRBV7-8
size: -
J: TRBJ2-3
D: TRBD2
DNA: TGTGCCAGCAGCTTTCTAGCGGGAGCAGGAACAGATACGCAGTATTTT
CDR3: CASSFLAGAGTDTQYF

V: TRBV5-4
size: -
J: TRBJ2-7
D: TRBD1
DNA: TGTGCCAGTTCCAAAATTAGACAGGGGGCCTACGAGCAGTACTTC
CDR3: CASSKIRQGAYEQYF

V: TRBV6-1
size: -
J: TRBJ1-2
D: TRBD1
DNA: TGTGCCAGCAACCGACAGGGGGCGCGAGATGGCTACACCTTC
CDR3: CASNRQGARDGYTF

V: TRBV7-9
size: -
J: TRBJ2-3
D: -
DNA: TGTGCCAGCAGCTTAGGCGGGTCAGATACGCAGTATTTT
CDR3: CASSLGGSDTQYF

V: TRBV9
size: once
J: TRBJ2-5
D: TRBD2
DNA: TGTGCCAGCAGCAGCCCGCGGGGGGGCCAAGAGACCCAGTACTTC
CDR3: CASSSPRGGQETQYF

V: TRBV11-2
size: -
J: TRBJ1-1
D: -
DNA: TGTGCCAGCAGCTTTAAGAACACTGAAGCTTTCTTT
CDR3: CASSFKNTEAFF

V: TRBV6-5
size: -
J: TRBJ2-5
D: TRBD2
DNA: TGTGCCAGCAGCCTAGGACTAGCGGGAAGAGAGACCCAGTACTTC
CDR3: CASSLGLAGRETQYF

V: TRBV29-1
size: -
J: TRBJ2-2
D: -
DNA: TGCAGCGTTGAAATTGACTGGGGCACCGGGGAGCTGTTTTTT
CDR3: CSVEIDWGTGELFF

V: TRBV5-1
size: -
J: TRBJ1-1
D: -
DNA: TGCGCCAGCAGCTTGGCGAGCACTGAAGCTTTCTTT
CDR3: CASSLASTEAFF

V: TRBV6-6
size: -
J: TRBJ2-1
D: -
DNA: TGTGCCCTCAGTTTGACGCCCAATGAGCAGTTCTTC
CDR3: CALSLTPNEQFF

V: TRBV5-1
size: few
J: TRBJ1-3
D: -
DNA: TGCGCCAGCAGCTTAGACGGATTTACAGGGCAGGCTGGAAACACCATATATTTT
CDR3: CASSLDGFTGQAGNTIYF

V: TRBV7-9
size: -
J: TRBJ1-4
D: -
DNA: TGTGCCAGCAGCTTAGACAGGGAAGGAAATGAAAAACTGTTTTTT
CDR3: CASSLDREGNEKLFF

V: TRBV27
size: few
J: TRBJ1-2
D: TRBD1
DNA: TGTGCCAGCAGTTTAGGACAGGACTATGGCTACACCTTC
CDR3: CASSLGQDYGYTF

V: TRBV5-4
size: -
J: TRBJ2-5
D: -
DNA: TGTGCCAGCAGCTTGGGGGACCTCTCGGGGGAGCAGTACTTC
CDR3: CASSLGDLSGEQYF

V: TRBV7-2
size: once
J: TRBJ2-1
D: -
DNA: TGTGCCAGCAGCAGGGGCGCGCCGGGGGTCTTGCAGTTCTTC
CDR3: CASSRGAPGVLQFF

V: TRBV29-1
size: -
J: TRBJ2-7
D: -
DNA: TGCAGCGTCCCAAGGGGGGGCTCCTACGAGCAGTACTTC
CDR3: CSVPRGGSYEQYF

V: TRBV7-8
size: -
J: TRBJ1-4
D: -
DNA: TGTGCCAGCTCGAAGGAGACTGCAACTAATGAAAAACTGTTTTTT
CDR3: CASSKETATNEKLFF

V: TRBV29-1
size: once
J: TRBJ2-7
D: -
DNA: TGCAGCGCCGGGATTGACAGATCCGGAGGGGAGCAGTACTTC
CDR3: CSAGIDRSGGEQYF

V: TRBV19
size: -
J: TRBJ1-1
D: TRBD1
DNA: TGTGCCAGTAGCTTCTCTCAGGGGGCGGAAGCTTTCTTT
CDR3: CASSFSQGAEAFF

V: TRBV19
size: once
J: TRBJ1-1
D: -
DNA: TGTGCCAGTAGAGTTACAAGGAACACTGAAGCTTTCTTT
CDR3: CASRVTRNTEAFF

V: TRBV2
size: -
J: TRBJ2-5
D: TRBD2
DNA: TGTGCCAGTACCGGGATAGCGGGGGGGCCGGGAGAGACCCAGTACTTC
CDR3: CASTGIAGGPGETQYF

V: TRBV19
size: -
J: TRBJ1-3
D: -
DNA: TGTGCCAGTAGTATTCAGTTCTCTGGAAACACCATATATTTT
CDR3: CASSIQFSGNTIYF

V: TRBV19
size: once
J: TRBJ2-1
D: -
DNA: TGTGCCAGTAGTATTGGATACTCCTACAATGAGCAGTTCTTC
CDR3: CASSIGYSYNEQFF